This is a list of T cell receptor beta chains from one sample in a study of shared T cell receptors in the human thymus. Clones were read by immunoSEQ multiplex PCR, and TCRdb kept only the in-frame ones, dropping some. The sample holds about 380,000 clones, roughly 94% seen once. The sample consisted of thymocytes. These receptors were collected from a human donor. CDR3s include the opening cysteine and the closing phenylalanine or tryptophan. A D gene is named only where the DNA matches it firmly. The size entry is marked missing in some rows and otherwise reads once, few, many or a size class.

size: NA
D: TRBD2
J: TRBJ2-1
V: TRBV27
DNA: TGTGCCAGCAGTAATAGGACTAGCGGGTATTTGGGGGACAATGAGCAGTTCTTC
CDR3: CASSNRTSGYLGDNEQFF

size: NA
D: NA
J: TRBJ1-1
V: TRBV28
DNA: TGTGCCAGCAGGACATCCAGGAACACTGAAGCTTTCTTT
CDR3: CASRTSRNTEAFF

size: NA
D: NA
J: TRBJ1-2
V: TRBV6-6
DNA: TGTGCCAGCAGTTACAGGCGGGATGGCTACACCTTC
CDR3: CASSYRRDGYTF

size: once
D: NA
J: TRBJ2-1
V: TRBV15
DNA: TGTGCCACCAGCTATATAGCGGAACGCCTCAATGAGCAGTTCTTC
CDR3: CATSYIAERLNEQFF

size: NA
D: TRBD2
J: TRBJ2-2
V: TRBV9
DNA: TGTGCCAGCAGCGTAGATACACGGCTAGCGGTGGCACCCGGGGAGCTGTTTTTT
CDR3: CASSVDTRLAVAPGELFF

size: NA
D: NA
J: TRBJ2-1
V: TRBV11-3
DNA: TGTGCCAGCAGCTTAGTACACAGGGCGGGCAATGAGCAGTTCTTC
CDR3: CASSLVHRAGNEQFF

size: NA
D: NA
J: TRBJ1-3
V: TRBV19
DNA: TGTGCCAGTAGTATAGCGGCGACGACTGGAAACACCATATATTTT
CDR3: CASSIAATTGNTIYF

size: NA
D: NA
J: TRBJ1-5
V: TRBV6-1
DNA: TGTGCCAGCAGTGAAAATCGACACAAACTTCAGCCCCAGCATTTT
CDR3: CASSENRHKLQPQHF

size: NA
D: NA
J: TRBJ1-4
V: TRBV6-1
DNA: TGTGCCAGCAGTGATCGGACTGAGCGGGGAAAACTGTTTTTT
CDR3: CASSDRTERGKLFF

size: few
D: TRBD2
J: TRBJ2-1
V: TRBV9
DNA: TGTGCCAGCAGCGTAGGCGGGAGCTCGGATGAGCAGTTCTTC
CDR3: CASSVGGSSDEQFF

size: NA
D: TRBD2
J: TRBJ2-7
V: TRBV11-2
DNA: TGTGCCAGCAGCTTTCGGCTAGCGGGAGTCGACGAGCAGTACTTC
CDR3: CASSFRLAGVDEQYF

size: NA
D: NA
J: TRBJ1-1
V: TRBV29-1
DNA: TGCAGCGTCAGGGGATCGGACACTGAAGCTTTCTTT
CDR3: CSVRGSDTEAFF

size: NA
D: NA
J: TRBJ2-1
V: TRBV7-6
DNA: TGTGCCAGCAGCCGGGGGAACAATGAGCAGTTCTTC
CDR3: CASSRGNNEQFF

size: NA
D: NA
J: TRBJ1-2
V: TRBV2
DNA: TGTGCCCCTTCCAATCCCAATAGGTATGGCTACACCTTC
CDR3: CAPSNPNRYGYTF

size: NA
D: NA
J: TRBJ2-4
V: TRBV5-1
DNA: TGCGCCAGCAGCGGGCTAGCCAAAAACATTCAGTACTTC
CDR3: CASSGLAKNIQYF

size: NA
D: TRBD2
J: TRBJ2-3
V: TRBV7-2
DNA: TGTGCCAGCAGCATACTAGCGGGACTTAACACAGATACGCAGTATTTT
CDR3: CASSILAGLNTDTQYF

size: once
D: NA
J: TRBJ1-1
V: TRBV6-5
DNA: TGTGCCAGCAGTTACTCGAAGGGGGAGGACACTGAAGCTTTCTTT
CDR3: CASSYSKGEDTEAFF

size: NA
D: NA
J: TRBJ1-5
V: TRBV4-1
DNA: TGCGCCAGCAGCCAAGGCCGAGGAGGGGCGGGCAATCAGCCCCAGCATTTT
CDR3: CASSQGRGGAGNQPQHF

size: NA
D: NA
J: TRBJ1-2
V: TRBV18
DNA: TGTGCCAGCTCACCACCGGGAATCACGGGGGGGAAGTATGGCTACACCTTC
CDR3: CASSPPGITGGKYGYTF

size: NA
D: NA
J: TRBJ2-2
V: TRBV27
DNA: TGTGCCAGCAGTGCTATCCCCGGGGAGCTGTTTTTT
CDR3: CASSAIPGELFF

size: NA
D: NA
J: TRBJ1-2
V: TRBV19
DNA: TGTGCCAGTACGGACAACTATGGCTACACCTTC
CDR3: CASTDNYGYTF

size: NA
D: NA
J: TRBJ1-2
V: TRBV6-5
DNA: TGTGCCAGCAGACGTCCGCAGGGCCCGAAGTATGGCTACACCTTC
CDR3: CASRRPQGPKYGYTF

size: NA
D: TRBD2
J: TRBJ2-7
V: TRBV4-1
DNA: TGCGCCAGCAGCCAGCCAATCGGACTAGCGCCAGGGAACGAGCAGTACTTC
CDR3: CASSQPIGLAPGNEQYF

size: NA
D: TRBD2
J: TRBJ2-3
V: TRBV27
DNA: TGTGCCAGCAGTCTAGGGGCGGGAGTTTGGGCAGATACGCAGTATTTT
CDR3: CASSLGAGVWADTQYF

size: NA
D: NA
J: TRBJ2-6
V: TRBV28
DNA: TGTGCCAGCAGTCCACAGGGTAGTGGGGCCAACGTCCTGACTTTC
CDR3: CASSPQGSGANVLTF

size: NA
D: NA
J: TRBJ2-5
V: TRBV4-1
DNA: TGCGCCAGCAGCCACGTCGGTAGCAGAGAGACCCAGTACTTC
CDR3: CASSHVGSRETQYF

size: NA
D: NA
J: TRBJ2-5
V: TRBV2
DNA: TGTGCCAGCAGTGAAGCGCGGCGGCAAGAGACCCAGTACTTC
CDR3: CASSEARRQETQYF

size: NA
D: NA
J: TRBJ2-6
V: TRBV27
DNA: TGTGCCAGCAGTCCCCCCGGACAGAAACCTTTACACTCTGGGGCCAACGTCCTGACTTTC
CDR3: CASSPPGQKPLHSGANVLTF

size: NA
D: TRBD1
J: TRBJ1-1
V: TRBV10-3
DNA: TGTGCCATCGGCCCGGGACAGACAGTCTTGATGAACACTGAAGCTTTCTTT
CDR3: CAIGPGQTVLMNTEAFF

size: NA
D: NA
J: TRBJ2-7
V: TRBV7-8
DNA: TGTGCCAGCAGACGGAGGGCCAACCCCTACGAGCAGTACTTC
CDR3: CASRRRANPYEQYF

size: NA
D: NA
J: TRBJ2-2
V: TRBV21-1
DNA: TGTGCCAGCAGCAAAAGTTACAGGCCGACCCCGAGCACCGGGGAGCTGTTTTTT
CDR3: CASSKSYRPTPSTGELFF